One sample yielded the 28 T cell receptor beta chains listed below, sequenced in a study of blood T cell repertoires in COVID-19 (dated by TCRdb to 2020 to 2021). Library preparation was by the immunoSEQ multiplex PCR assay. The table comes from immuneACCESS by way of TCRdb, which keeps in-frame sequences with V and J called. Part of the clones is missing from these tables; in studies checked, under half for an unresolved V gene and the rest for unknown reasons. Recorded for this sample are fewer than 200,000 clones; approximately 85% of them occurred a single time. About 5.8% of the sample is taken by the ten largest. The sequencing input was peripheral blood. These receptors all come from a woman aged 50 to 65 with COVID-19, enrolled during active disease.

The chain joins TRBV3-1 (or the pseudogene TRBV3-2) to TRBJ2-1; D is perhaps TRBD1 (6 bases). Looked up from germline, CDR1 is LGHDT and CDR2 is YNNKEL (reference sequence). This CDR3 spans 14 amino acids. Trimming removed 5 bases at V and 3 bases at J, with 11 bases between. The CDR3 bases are TGTGCCAGCAGCTTCTGGGACATCTACAATGAGCAGTTCTTC. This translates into CASSFWDIYNEQFF.

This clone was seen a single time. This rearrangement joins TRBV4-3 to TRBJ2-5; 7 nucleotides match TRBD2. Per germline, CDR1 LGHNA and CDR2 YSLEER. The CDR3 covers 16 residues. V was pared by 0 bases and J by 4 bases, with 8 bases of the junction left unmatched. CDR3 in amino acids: CASSQDQGGLGETQYF. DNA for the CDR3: TGCGCCAGCAGCCAAGATCAAGGCGGACTAGGAGAGACCCAGTACTTC.

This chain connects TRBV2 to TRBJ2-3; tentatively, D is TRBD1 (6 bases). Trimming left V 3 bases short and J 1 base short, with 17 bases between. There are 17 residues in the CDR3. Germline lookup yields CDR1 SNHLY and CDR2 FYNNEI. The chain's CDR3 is CASSDTIRDTRTDTQYF. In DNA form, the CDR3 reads TGTGCCAGCAGTGACACTATCCGGGACACCCGCACAGATACGCAGTATTTT.

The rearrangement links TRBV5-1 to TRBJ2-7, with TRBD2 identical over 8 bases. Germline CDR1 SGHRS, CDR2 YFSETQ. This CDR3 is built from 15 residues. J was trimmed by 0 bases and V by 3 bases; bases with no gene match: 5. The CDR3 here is CASSSGGHLSYEQYF. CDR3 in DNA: TGCGCCAGCAGCTCGGGGGGGCACCTCTCCTACGAGCAGTACTTC.

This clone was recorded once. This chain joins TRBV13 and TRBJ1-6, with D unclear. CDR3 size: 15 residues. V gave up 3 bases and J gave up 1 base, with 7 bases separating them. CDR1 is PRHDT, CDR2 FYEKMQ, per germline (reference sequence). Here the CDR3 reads CASSFGISYNSPLHF. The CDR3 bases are TGTGCCAGCAGCTTCGGGATATCCTATAATTCACCCCTCCACTTT.

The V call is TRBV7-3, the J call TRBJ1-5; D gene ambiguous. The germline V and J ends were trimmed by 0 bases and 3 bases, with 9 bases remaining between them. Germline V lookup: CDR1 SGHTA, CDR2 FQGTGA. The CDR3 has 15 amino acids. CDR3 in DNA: TGTGCCAGCAGCTTAACGGGCGACCCCAATCAGCCCCAGCATTTT. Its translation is CASSLTGDPNQPQHF. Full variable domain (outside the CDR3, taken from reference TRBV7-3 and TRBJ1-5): GAGVSQTPSNKVTEKGKYVELRCDPISGHTALYWYRQSLGQGPEFLIYFQGTGAADDSGLPNDRFFAVRPEGSVSTLKIQRTERGDSAVYLCASSLTGDPNQPQHFGDGTRLSIL.

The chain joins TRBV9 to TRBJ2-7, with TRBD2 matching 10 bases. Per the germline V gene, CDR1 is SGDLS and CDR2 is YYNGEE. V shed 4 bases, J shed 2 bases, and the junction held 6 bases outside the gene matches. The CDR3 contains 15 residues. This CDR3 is CASSPSGGLTYEQYF. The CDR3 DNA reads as TGTGCCAGCAGCCCTAGCGGGGGACTCACCTACGAGCAGTACTTC.

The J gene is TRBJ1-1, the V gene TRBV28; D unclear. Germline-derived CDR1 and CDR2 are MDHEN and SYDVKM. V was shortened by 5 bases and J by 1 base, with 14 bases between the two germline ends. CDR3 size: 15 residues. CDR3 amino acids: CASSGSRIGNTEAFF. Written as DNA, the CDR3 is TGTGCCAGCAGTGGATCGAGGATTGGGAACACTGAAGCTTTCTTT.

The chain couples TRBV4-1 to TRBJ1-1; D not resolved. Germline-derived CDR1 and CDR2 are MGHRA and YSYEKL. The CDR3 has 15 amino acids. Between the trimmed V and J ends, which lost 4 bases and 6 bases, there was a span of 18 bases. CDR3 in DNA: TGCGCCAGCAGCCCTCAGACGGGGAGATTTTCTGAAGCTTTCTTT. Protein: CASSPQTGRFSEAFF.

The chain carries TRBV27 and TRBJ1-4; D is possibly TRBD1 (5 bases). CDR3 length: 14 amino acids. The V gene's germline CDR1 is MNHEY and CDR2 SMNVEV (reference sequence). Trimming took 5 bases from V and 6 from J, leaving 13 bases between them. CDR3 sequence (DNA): TGTGCCAGCAGTCCCCTAGGGACTGATGAAAAACTGTTTTTT. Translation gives CASSPLGTDEKLFF.

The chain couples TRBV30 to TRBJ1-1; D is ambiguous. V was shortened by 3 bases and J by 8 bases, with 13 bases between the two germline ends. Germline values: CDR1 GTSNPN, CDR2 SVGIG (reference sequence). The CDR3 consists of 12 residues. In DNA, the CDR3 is TGTGCCTGGAGGGCGGGCGCGAGGGAAGCTTTCTTT. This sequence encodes CAWRAGAREAFF.

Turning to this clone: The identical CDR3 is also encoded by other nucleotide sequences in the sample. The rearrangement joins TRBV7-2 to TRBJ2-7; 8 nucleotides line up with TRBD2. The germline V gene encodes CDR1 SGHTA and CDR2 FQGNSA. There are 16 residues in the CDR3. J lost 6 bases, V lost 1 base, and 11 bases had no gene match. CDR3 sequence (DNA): TGTGCCAGCAGCTTAGATGTTAGCGGGGCCGCCGGCGAGCAGTACTTC. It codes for CASSLDVSGAAGEQYF.

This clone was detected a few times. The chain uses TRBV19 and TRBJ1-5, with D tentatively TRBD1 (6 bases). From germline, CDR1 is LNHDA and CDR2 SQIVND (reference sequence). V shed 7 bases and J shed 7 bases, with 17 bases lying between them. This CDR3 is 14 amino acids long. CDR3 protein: CASNLGQPGQPQHF. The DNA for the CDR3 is TGTGCCAGTAACTTAGGACAGCCTGGGCAGCCCCAGCATTTT.

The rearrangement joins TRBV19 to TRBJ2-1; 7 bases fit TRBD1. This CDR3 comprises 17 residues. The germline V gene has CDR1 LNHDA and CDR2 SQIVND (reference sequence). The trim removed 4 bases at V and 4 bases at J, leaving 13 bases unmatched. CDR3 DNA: TGTGCCAGTAGTAAAACAGGGGACCCACCCCTATACAATGAGCAGTTCTTC. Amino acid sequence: CASSKTGDPPLYNEQFF. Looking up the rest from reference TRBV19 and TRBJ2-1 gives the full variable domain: DGGITQSPKYLFRKEGQNVTLSCEQNLNHDAMYWYRQDPGQGLRLIYYSQIVNDFQKGDIAEGYSVSREKKESFPLTVTSAQKNPTAFYLCASSKTGDPPLYNEQFFGPGTRLTVL.

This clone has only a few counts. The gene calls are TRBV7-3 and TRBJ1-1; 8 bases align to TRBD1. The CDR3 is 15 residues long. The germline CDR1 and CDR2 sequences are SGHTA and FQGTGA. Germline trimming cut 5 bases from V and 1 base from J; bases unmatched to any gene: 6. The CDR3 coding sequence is TGTGCCAGCAGCGCCTTTGGGACAGGGAACACTGAAGCTTTCTTT. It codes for CASSAFGTGNTEAFF.

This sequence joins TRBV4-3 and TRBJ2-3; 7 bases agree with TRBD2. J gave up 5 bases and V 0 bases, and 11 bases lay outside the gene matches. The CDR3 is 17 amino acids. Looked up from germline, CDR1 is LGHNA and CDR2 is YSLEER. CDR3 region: CASSQDGAGEIIDTQYF. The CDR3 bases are TGCGCCAGCAGCCAAGATGGGGCGGGGGAAATTATAGATACGCAGTATTTT.

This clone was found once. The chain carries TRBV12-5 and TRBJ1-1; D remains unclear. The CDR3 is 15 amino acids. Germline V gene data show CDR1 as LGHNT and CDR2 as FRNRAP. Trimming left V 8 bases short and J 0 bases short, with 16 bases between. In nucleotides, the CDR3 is TGTGCTAGTAGAAAACCTGAGATTCTGAACACTGAAGCTTTCTTT. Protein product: CASRKPEILNTEAFF.

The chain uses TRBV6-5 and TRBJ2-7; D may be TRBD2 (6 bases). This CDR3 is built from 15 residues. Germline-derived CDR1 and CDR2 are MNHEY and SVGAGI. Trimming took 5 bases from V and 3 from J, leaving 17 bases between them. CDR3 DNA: TGTGCCAGCAGTCCATTCGGGGGTATAAACTACGAGCAGTACTTC. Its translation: CASSPFGGINYEQYF.

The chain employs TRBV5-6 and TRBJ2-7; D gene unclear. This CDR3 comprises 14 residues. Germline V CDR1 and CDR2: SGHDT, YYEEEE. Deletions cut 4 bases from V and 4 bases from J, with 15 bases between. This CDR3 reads CASSQREAPYEQYF. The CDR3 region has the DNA TGTGCCAGCAGCCAGAGAGAGGCGCCATACGAGCAGTACTTC.

CDR3 coding DNA: TGTGCCAGCTCACCAGTGCGGCAGGGTTCGGATACGCAGTATTTT. This gives the protein CASSPVRQGSDTQYF. J is TRBJ2-3 and V is TRBV18; a possible D gene is TRBD1 (5 bases). This CDR3 region has 15 residues. The germline CDR1 and CDR2 sequences are KGHSH and LQKENI. The V and J ends lost 2 bases and 6 bases respectively, with 15 bases between them.

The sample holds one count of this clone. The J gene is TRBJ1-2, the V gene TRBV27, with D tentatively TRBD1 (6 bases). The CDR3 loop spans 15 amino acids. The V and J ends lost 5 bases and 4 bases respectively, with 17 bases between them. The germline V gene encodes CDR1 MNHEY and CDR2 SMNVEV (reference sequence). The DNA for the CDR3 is TGTGCCAGCAGTACCGGGGACAACGTTGCCTATGGCTACACCTTC. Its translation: CASSTGDNVAYGYTF.

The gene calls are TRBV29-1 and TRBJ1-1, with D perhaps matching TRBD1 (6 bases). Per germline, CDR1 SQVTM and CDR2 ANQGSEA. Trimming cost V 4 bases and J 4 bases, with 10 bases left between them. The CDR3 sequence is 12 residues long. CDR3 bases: TGCAGCGTTGCGTCAGGGGCCACTGAAGCTTTCTTT. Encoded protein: CSVASGATEAFF.

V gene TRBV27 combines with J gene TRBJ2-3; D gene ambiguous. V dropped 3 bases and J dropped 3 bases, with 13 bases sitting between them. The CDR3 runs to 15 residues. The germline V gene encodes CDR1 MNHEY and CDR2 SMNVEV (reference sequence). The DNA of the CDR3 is TGTGCCAGCAGTTTTGGTGGGCTCAGGACAGATACGCAGTATTTT. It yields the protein CASSFGGLRTDTQYF.

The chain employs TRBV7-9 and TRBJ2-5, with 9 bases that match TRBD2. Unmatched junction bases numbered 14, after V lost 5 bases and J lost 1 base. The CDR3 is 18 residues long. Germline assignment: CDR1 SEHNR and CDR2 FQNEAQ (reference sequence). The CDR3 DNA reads TGTGCCAGCAGCCCCCTAGGGGTAGCGGGGGATTCCCAAGAGACCCAGTACTTC. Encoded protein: CASSPLGVAGDSQETQYF. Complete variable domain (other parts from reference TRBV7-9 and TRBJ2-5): DTGVSQNPRHKITKRGQNVTFRCDPISEHNRLYWYRQTLGQGPEFLTYFQNEAQLEKSRLLSDRFSAERPKGSFSTLEIQRTEQGDSAMYLCASSPLGVAGDSQETQYFGPGTRLLVL.

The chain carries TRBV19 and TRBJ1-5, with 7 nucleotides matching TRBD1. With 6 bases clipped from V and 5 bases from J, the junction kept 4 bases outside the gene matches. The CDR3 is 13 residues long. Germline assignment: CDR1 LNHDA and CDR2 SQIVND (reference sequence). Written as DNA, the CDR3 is TGTGCCAGTAGGACAGGGATGGATCAGCCCCAGCATTTT. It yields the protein CASRTGMDQPQHF.

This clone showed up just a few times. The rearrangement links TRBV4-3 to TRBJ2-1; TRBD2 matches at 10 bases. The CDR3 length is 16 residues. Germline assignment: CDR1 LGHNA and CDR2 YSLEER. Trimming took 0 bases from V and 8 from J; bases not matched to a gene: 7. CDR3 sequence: CASSQDSTSGTDEQFF. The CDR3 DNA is TGCGCCAGCAGCCAAGATTCCACTAGCGGGACGGATGAGCAGTTCTTC.

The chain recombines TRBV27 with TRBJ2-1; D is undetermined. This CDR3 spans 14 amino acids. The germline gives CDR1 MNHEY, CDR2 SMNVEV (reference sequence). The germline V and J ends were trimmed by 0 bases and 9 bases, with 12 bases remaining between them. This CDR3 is CASSLSSGYGEQFF. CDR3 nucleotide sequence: TGTGCCAGCAGTTTATCGTCCGGGTACGGTGAGCAGTTCTTC.

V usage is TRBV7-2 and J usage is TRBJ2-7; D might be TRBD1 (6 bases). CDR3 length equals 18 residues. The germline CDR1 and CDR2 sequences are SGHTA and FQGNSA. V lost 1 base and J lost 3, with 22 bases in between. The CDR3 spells CASSLVAGLQGLSYEQYF. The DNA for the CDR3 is TGTGCCAGCAGCTTAGTGGCGGGCCTACAGGGTTTGAGCTACGAGCAGTACTTC.